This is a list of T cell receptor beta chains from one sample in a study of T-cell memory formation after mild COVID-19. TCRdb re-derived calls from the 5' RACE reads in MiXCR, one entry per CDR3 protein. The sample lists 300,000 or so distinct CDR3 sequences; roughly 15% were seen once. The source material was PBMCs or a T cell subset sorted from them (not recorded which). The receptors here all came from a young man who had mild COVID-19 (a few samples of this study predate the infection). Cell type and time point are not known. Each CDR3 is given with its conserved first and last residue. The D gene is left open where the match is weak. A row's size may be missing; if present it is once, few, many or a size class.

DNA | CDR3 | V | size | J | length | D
TGTGCCAGCAGTGTAGAGGTTTCCAATCAGCCCCAGCATTTT | CASSVEVSNQPQHF | TRBV2 | few | TRBJ1-5 | 14 | NA
TGCAGTGCAGCTCCTACACGGAATAGCAATCAGCCCCAGCATTTT | CSAAPTRNSNQPQHF | TRBV20-1 | NA | TRBJ1-5 | 15 | NA
TGTGCCAGCAGTCCAACCGGGCCTCAGACCTACTATGGCTACACCTTC | CASSPTGPQTYYGYTF | TRBV12-3/TRBV12-4 | many | TRBJ1-2 | 16 | NA
TGTGCCAGCAAAGTGGGACAGCAGGACGGCTACACCTTC | CASKVGQQDGYTF | TRBV28 | NA | TRBJ1-2 | 13 | TRBD1
TGTGCCAGCAGTCCCGGACAAACTCTTGAAGCTTTCTTT | CASSPGQTLEAFF | TRBV27 | NA | TRBJ1-1 | 13 | NA
TGTGCCAGCAGCTTAATGGGCCCCAAGGGCACAGATACGCAGTATTTT | CASSLMGPKGTDTQYF | TRBV7-6 | NA | TRBJ2-3 | 16 | NA
TGCAGCGTAGGGGGACTAGCGGGGCGTTCTTCCTACGAGCAGTACTTC | CSVGGLAGRSSYEQYF | TRBV29-1 | few | TRBJ2-7 | 16 | TRBD2
TGTGCCAGCAGCTTGCCAGGGGCAAACACCATATATTTT | CASSLPGANTIYF | TRBV5-5 | few | TRBJ1-3 | 13 | NA
TGTGCCATCAGCGCACGACTAGCGGGGTTCCAAGAGACCCAGTACTTC | CAISARLAGFQETQYF | TRBV10-3 | NA | TRBJ2-5 | 16 | TRBD2
TGTGCCAGCAGCGTGAACAGGGATCAAACCGGGGAGCTGTTTTTT | CASSVNRDQTGELFF | TRBV9 | NA | TRBJ2-2 | 15 | NA
TGCAGCGCTCAGCGGGGTGTGTACCAAGAGACCCAGTACTTC | CSAQRGVYQETQYF | TRBV29-1 | NA | TRBJ2-5 | 14 | TRBD2
TGTGCCAGCTCACCGTCCGAGAACACTGAAGCTTTCTTT | CASSPSENTEAFF | TRBV18 | NA | TRBJ1-1 | 13 | NA
TGTGCCAGCAAGGGGACAGGCACAGATACGCAGTATTTT | CASKGTGTDTQYF | TRBV6-4 | NA | TRBJ2-3 | 13 | TRBD1
TGTGCCAGCGGGGGACAGTTCCGGGAAAAACTGTTTTTT | CASGGQFREKLFF | TRBV7-2 | NA | TRBJ1-4 | 13 | TRBD1
TGTGCCATTACTACCGGACAGAGCCCAAGTTACAATGAGCAGTTCTTC | CAITTGQSPSYNEQFF | TRBV10-3 | NA | TRBJ2-1 | 16 | NA
TGTGCCAGCAGTTCCTCCGACGGGAGCAATCAGCCCCAGCATTTT | CASSSSDGSNQPQHF | TRBV28 | NA | TRBJ1-5 | 15 | NA